This section outlines one TCR beta chain sequence together with its context. No antigen is known for it. This record belongs to a study of memory CD4+ T cells and cytomegalovirus serostatus. Study at large: This sample comes from healthy Belgian adults, under 10 CMV seropositive, about 25 seronegative.

How the authors handled the data: After removing out-of-frame reads, approximately 2 million distinct TCRbeta sequences remained. Clones were sequenced by immunoSEQ multiplex PCR, and TCRdb holds only the in-frame ones, with some missing. The DNA gave D and trimming, while V, J and clone size come from that table. The data contain about 73,000 clones, around 78% of them singletons. The sort gate was single viable CD3+CD4+CD8-CD45RO+ cells for memory CD4+ T cells. Positive selection with CD4 microbeads enriched total CD4+ T cells. Points from the study as a whole: Of under 200 reported CMV TCRbeta sequences, roughly 67 were found in memory CD4+ repertoires.

Specimen: memory CD4+ T cells from blood. This clonotype was sampled from an adult in good health and CMV-seropositive.

This CDR3 is CASSLILGTKEDYTF. The CDR3 DNA reads as TGTGCCAGCAGTTTAATTCTGGGGACAAAGGAGGACTACACCTTC. The genes are TRBV28 and TRBJ1-2; possibly TRBD1 for D (6 bases). Germline-derived CDR1 and CDR2 are MDHEN and SYDVKM. CDR3 length equals 15 residues. V lost 2 bases and J 10 bases, leaving 20 bases between the germline ends.